Detailed here is one TCR beta chain. This entry belongs to a study of blood T cell repertoires in COVID-19. Generated by immunoSEQ multiplex PCR, the TCRdb table keeps only in-frame clones and is missing some. The sample has fewer than 200,000 clones, 70% to 85% seen once. This CDR3 has 14 residues. Germline V gene sequence: CDR1 LGHDT, CDR2 YNNKEL (reference sequence). V gave up 0 bases and J gave up 3 bases, with 8 bases separating them. The sample taken for sequencing was PBMCs or T cells enriched from blood (not recorded which). The sequence was collected from a woman between 50 and 59 years old who had recovered from COVID-19. The chain uses TRBV3-1 (or the pseudogene TRBV3-2) and TRBJ1-2; no clear D gene. The CDR3 coding sequence is TGTGCCAGCAGCCAAGATACGAGGGACTATGGCTACACCTTC. It translates to CASSQDTRDYGYTF.